These 31 T cell receptor beta chains share one sample of origin, sequenced in a study of cytomegalovirus exposure and HLA in healthy donors. The study ran its PCR with 60 Vbeta and 13 Jbeta primers. The assay was immunoSEQ multiplex PCR, and TCRdb's table has in-frame clones only and misses some. The sample records 100,000 or so clones, under 80% being singletons. Source material: PBMCs. The receptors here all came from a woman aged 40 to 50 in good health and CMV-seropositive.

The rearrangement links TRBV5-1 to TRBJ2-5; 10 bases are shared with TRBD2. CDR3 length equals 16 residues. Germline assignment: CDR1 SGHRS and CDR2 YFSETQ. J was trimmed by 2 bases and V by 3 bases; bases with no gene match: 7. CDR3 sequence reads: CASSSTLAGVQETQYF. The DNA for the CDR3 is TGCGCCAGCAGCTCTACGCTAGCGGGGGTACAAGAGACCCAGTACTTC.

The chain recombines TRBV20-1 with TRBJ2-3; D is possibly TRBD1 (5 bases). There are 11 residues in the CDR3. Germline loops: CDR1 DFQATT, CDR2 SNEGSKA (reference sequence). Trimming cost V 6 bases and J 6 bases, with 10 bases left between them. CDR3 sequence (DNA): TGCAGTGCAGACCACAGGGATACGCAGTATTTT. Amino acids: CSADHRDTQYF.

This chain connects TRBV7-9 to TRBJ1-2, with 8 bases aligning to TRBD1. The CDR3 runs to 13 residues. CDR1 and CDR2 (germline): SEHNR, FQNEAQ (reference sequence). The V gene end was trimmed by 2 bases and the J gene end by 6 bases; junction bases not matched to a gene: 2. The CDR3 sequence is CASSLTGGHGYTF. The DNA for the CDR3 is TGTGCCAGCAGCTTAACAGGGGGACATGGCTACACCTTC.

The V call is TRBV7-8, the J call TRBJ2-5, with TRBD2 matching over 10 bases. The CDR3 contains 17 residues. Germline V gene data show CDR1 as SGHVS and CDR2 as FQNEAQ. V lost 1 base to trimming and J lost 3 bases; unmatched junction nucleotides: 8. CDR3 coding DNA: TGTGCCAGCAGCTTAGGGAGTACTAGCGGGATAGAAGAGACCCAGTACTTC. It yields the protein CASSLGSTSGIEETQYF.

The chain couples TRBV28 to TRBJ2-1, with 8 bases aligning to TRBD2. The germline V gene encodes CDR1 MDHEN and CDR2 SYDVKM. The length of the CDR3 is 21 residues. Trimming took 5 bases from V and 0 from J; bases not matched to a gene: 21. The CDR3 is CASSLPVAGTFFRNSYNEQFF. The CDR3 DNA reads TGTGCCAGCAGTCTCCCCGTAGCGGGAACGTTCTTCCGAAACTCCTACAATGAGCAGTTCTTC.

The chain uses TRBV5-1 and TRBJ2-5; no clear D gene. V dropped 1 base and J dropped 2 bases, with 9 bases sitting between them. This CDR3 has 14 amino acids. Germline loops: CDR1 SGHRS, CDR2 YFSETQ. CDR3: CASSLTESQETQYF. CDR3 DNA: TGCGCCAGCAGCTTGACAGAGTCACAAGAGACCCAGTACTTC. The complete variable domain, with remaining parts taken from reference TRBV5-1 and TRBJ2-5, reads KAGVTQTPRYLIKTRGQQVTLSCSPISGHRSVSWYQQTPGQGLQFLFEYFSETQRNKGNFPGRFSGRQFSNSRSEMNVSTLELGDSALYLCASSLTESQETQYFGPGTRLLVL.

The chain carries TRBV23-1 and TRBJ1-1, with D unclear. TRBV23-1 is an open reading frame, and its role is uncertain. The CDR3 spans 15 residues. The V and J ends lost 3 bases and 0 bases respectively, with 11 bases between them. In DNA form, the CDR3 reads TGCGCCAGCAGTCACCGCGTTAGATTGAACACTGAAGCTTTCTTT. Residues: CASSHRVRLNTEAFF.

This chain connects TRBV6-5 to TRBJ1-1; TRBD1 might be the D (6 bases). V shed 2 bases and J shed 1 base, with 11 bases lying between them. CDR3 length equals 15 residues. Germline CDR1 MNHEY, CDR2 SVGAGI. CDR3 in DNA: TGTGCCAGCAGTTACGGGGGACACCCGAACACTGAAGCTTTCTTT. Its translation is CASSYGGHPNTEAFF.

The rearrangement uses TRBV5-1 and TRBJ1-1; D is unclear. CDR3 length: 14 residues. Trimming left V 0 bases short and J 4 bases short, with 10 bases between. The germline V gene has CDR1 SGHRS and CDR2 YFSETQ. This chain's CDR3 is CASSLGLGGTEAFF. CDR3 nucleotides: TGCGCCAGCAGCTTGGGCCTTGGAGGCACTGAAGCTTTCTTT.

This clone is a singleton in its sample. The chain uses TRBV6-1 and TRBJ2-7, with 7 nucleotides matching TRBD2. The CDR3 is made up of 16 amino acids. V lost 0 bases, J lost 0 bases, and 5 bases stayed unmatched. Germline V gene data show CDR1 as MNHNS and CDR2 as SASEGT. The CDR3 sequence: CASSEAQRDPSYEQYF. DNA for the CDR3: TGTGCCAGCAGTGAAGCGCAGCGGGACCCCTCCTACGAGCAGTACTTC.

J is TRBJ1-2 and V is TRBV4-1; 7 bases agree with TRBD1. The CDR3 spans 15 residues. The germline gives CDR1 MGHRA, CDR2 YSYEKL. Germline trimming cut 2 bases from V and 7 bases from J; bases unmatched to any gene: 10. As DNA, the CDR3 is TGCGCCAGCAGCCAACCGACAGGGAAGATTGGTGGCTACACCTTC. Its protein product is CASSQPTGKIGGYTF.

This rearrangement joins TRBV28 to TRBJ2-3; 7 nucleotides agree with TRBD2. Trimming cost V 1 base and J 4 bases; bases outside gene matches: 11. Germline CDR1 reads MDHEN; CDR2 reads SYDVKM. The CDR3 contains 17 residues. As DNA, the CDR3 is TGTGCCAGCAGTTTATTGGGGGAGGGCCTCGAAGCAGATACGCAGTATTTT. Its protein is CASSLLGEGLEADTQYF.

The J gene is TRBJ1-2, the V gene TRBV20-1, with D uncertain. Germline assignment: CDR1 DFQATT and CDR2 SNEGSKA (reference sequence). V dropped 3 bases and J dropped 3 bases, with 5 bases sitting between them. This CDR3 spans 11 amino acids. The CDR3 DNA reads TGCAGTGCTAGGAGGGACTATGGCTACACCTTC. This gives the protein CSARRDYGYTF.

This clone has a single count. The chain has TRBV25-1 and TRBJ2-2, with 7 bases matching TRBD1. This CDR3 spans 15 amino acids. CDR1 is MGHDK and CDR2 is SYGVNS in the germline V gene. V was pared by 10 bases and J by 0 bases, with 8 bases of the junction left unmatched. CDR3 DNA: TGTGCCACCAATCCGGGGACAGCGAACACCGGGGAGCTGTTTTTT. Protein sequence: CATNPGTANTGELFF.

The chain recombines TRBV4-1 with TRBJ1-4; 11 nucleotides agree with TRBD1. CDR3 length equals 17 residues. V gave up 3 bases and J gave up 7 bases; unmatched junction bases: 10. CDR1 is MGHRA and CDR2 is YSYEKL in the germline V gene. CDR3 sequence reads: CASSHLNTGTGGEKLFF. CDR3 coding DNA: TGCGCCAGCAGCCACCTGAATACCGGGACAGGGGGTGAAAAACTGTTTTTT.

This sequence joins TRBV10-3 and TRBJ2-7, with D tentatively TRBD1 (6 bases). Near its end, the DNA agrees better with TRBJ2-1, so the J call may be wrong. In germline, CDR1 is ENHRY, CDR2 SYGVKD. This CDR3 comprises 12 residues. This CDR3 is CAIRTETNEQFF. The CDR3 region has the DNA TGTGCCATCCGGACAGAGACCAATGAGCAGTTCTTC.

This chain uses TRBV9 with TRBJ1-1, with D possibly being TRBD1 (5 bases). Trimming took 0 bases from V and 2 from J, leaving 14 bases between them. The CDR3 length is 16 residues. Germline CDR1 SGDLS, CDR2 YYNGEE. This CDR3 reads CASSVAPTVTNTEAFF. The DNA for the CDR3 is TGTGCCAGCAGCGTAGCTCCGACAGTTACTAACACTGAAGCTTTCTTT. Using reference TRBV9 and TRBJ1-1 for the parts outside the CDR3, the full variable domain is DSGVTQTPKHLITATGQRVTLRCSPRSGDLSVYWYQQSLDQGLQFLIQYYNGEERAKGNILERFSAQQFPDLHSELNLSSLELGDSALYFCASSVAPTVTNTEAFFGQGTRLTVV.

The chain couples TRBV27 to TRBJ1-1, with 11 bases aligning to TRBD1. CDR1 and CDR2 (germline): MNHEY, SMNVEV (reference sequence). CDR3 size: 14 residues. V lost 7 bases to trimming and J lost 4 bases; unmatched junction nucleotides: 5. The CDR3 DNA follows: TGTGCCAGCAAGTGGGGACAGGGGGGCACTGAAGCTTTCTTT. It encodes CASKWGQGGTEAFF.

The genes are TRBV13 and TRBJ1-1, with a weak D call TRBD1 (5 bases). Germline CDR1 PRHDT, CDR2 FYEKMQ (reference sequence). CDR3 length equals 19 residues. Between the trimmed V and J ends, which lost 3 bases and 0 bases, there was a span of 23 bases. The CDR3 DNA reads as TGTGCCAGCAGCTTCCCCCATCACAGGCCAAAAGGCCTGAACACTGAAGCTTTCTTT. Translated: CASSFPHHRPKGLNTEAFF.

J is TRBJ2-7 and V is TRBV7-3; TRBD1 agrees at 8 bases. V lost 5 bases, J lost 3 bases, and 9 bases stayed unmatched. The germline gives CDR1 SGHTA, CDR2 FQGTGA. This CDR3 has 15 residues. The CDR3 DNA sequence: TGTGCCAGCAGCGAGAGGACAGGGCAAAACTACGAGCAGTACTTC. Residues: CASSERTGQNYEQYF.

This chain connects TRBV6-6 to TRBJ2-1, with 7 bases identical to TRBD1. The CDR3 runs 13 residues. The ends lost 5 bases at V and 2 bases at J; junction bases unmatched: 0. The germline V gene encodes CDR1 MNHNY and CDR2 SVGAGI (reference sequence). The DNA for the CDR3 is TGTGCCAGCAGTGGACAGGCCTACAATGAGCAGTTCTTC. This encodes CASSGQAYNEQFF.

The rearrangement joins TRBV6-6 to TRBJ1-3; no firm D call. The CDR3 is 16 amino acids. Germline lookup yields CDR1 MNHNY and CDR2 SVGAGI (reference sequence). V lost 0 bases, J lost 0 bases, and 9 bases lay in between. The CDR3 DNA follows: TGTGCCAGCAGTTACTCGGAGGTCCACTCTGGAAACACCATATATTTT. This sequence encodes CASSYSEVHSGNTIYF.

The chain couples TRBV28 to TRBJ1-5; D remains unclear. CDR3 length equals 15 residues. The germline V gene encodes CDR1 MDHEN and CDR2 SYDVKM. V dropped 5 bases and J dropped 0 bases, with 11 bases sitting between them. Here the CDR3 DNA reads TGTGCCAGCAGTCCCCCTCCCTTTAGCAATCAGCCCCAGCATTTT. Its translation is CASSPPPFSNQPQHF.

The chain has TRBV11-1 and TRBJ2-3, with D tentatively TRBD2 (5 bases). The germline gives CDR1 SGHAT, CDR2 FQDESV (reference sequence). The CDR3 covers 15 residues. V shed 5 bases and J shed 2 bases, with 14 bases lying between them. The CDR3 sequence: CASSRLARNTDTQYF. The DNA for the CDR3 is TGTGCCAGCAGCCGATTAGCGCGGAACACAGATACGCAGTATTTT.

Here the CDR3 reads CASSLGGAASYEQYF. The CDR3 nucleotides are TGTGCCAGCAGTTTAGGTGGGGCAGCCTCCTACGAGCAGTACTTC. This chain connects TRBV27 to TRBJ2-5; a weak D match, TRBD1 (5 bases). The end of the DNA aligns better with TRBJ2-7, so the J call may be wrong. The germline CDR1 and CDR2 sequences are MNHEY and SMNVEV (reference sequence). The CDR3 extends over 15 amino acids.

The chain joins TRBV10-3 to TRBJ1-2; D unclear. CDR1 and CDR2 from the germline V gene are ENHRY and SYGVKD. CDR3 length: 16 amino acids. V was clipped by 0 bases and J by 3 bases, with 14 bases between them. Here the CDR3 reads CAISESTVTADYGYTF. The CDR3 coding sequence is TGTGCCATCAGTGAGTCGACCGTTACCGCGGACTATGGCTACACCTTC.

As concerns this clone: Germline is not matched at one junction end, which may reflect a read error. The genes are TRBV7-9 and TRBJ2-7, with 8 bases that match TRBD2. This CDR3 region has 19 residues. In germline, CDR1 is SEHNR, CDR2 FQNEAQ (reference sequence). The CDR3, as DNA: TGTTCCAGCAGCCGCACCTCCCAGCGGGAGATATTACCACACAACGAGCAGTACTTC. Its translation is CSSSRTSQREILPHNEQYF.

The CDR3 nucleotides read TGTGCCAGCGGTGAATTAGCGGGGGGATCGACAGATACGCAGTATTTT. Translation: CASGELAGGSTDTQYF. The rearrangement links TRBV18 to TRBJ2-3, with 10 positions matching TRBD2. CDR1 and CDR2 from the germline V gene are KGHSH and LQKENI. Unmatched junction bases numbered 11, after V lost 8 bases and J lost 3 bases. The CDR3 has 16 amino acids.

This clone has only a few counts. The chain has TRBV6-5 and TRBJ1-6, with 7 bases fitting TRBD1. The CDR3 covers 16 residues. V trimming: 4 bases; J trimming: 0 bases; junction bases outside the gene matches: 3. CDR1 is MNHEY and CDR2 is SVGAGI in the germline V gene. The DNA of the CDR3 is TGTGCCAGCAGTTGGGGGACAGCCTCCTATAATTCACCCCTCCACTTT. It translates to CASSWGTASYNSPLHF.

The rearrangement joins TRBV7-9 to TRBJ1-2; the D gene is possibly TRBD1 (5 bases). This CDR3 has 12 residues. V lost 2 bases to trimming and J lost 6 bases, with 7 bases between them. Germline CDR1 is SEHNR and CDR2 is FQNEAQ (reference sequence). CDR3 DNA sequence: TGTGCCAGCAGCTTAACCAGGGATGGCTACACCTTC. Translating it yields CASSLTRDGYTF.

The V gene is TRBV7-9, the J gene TRBJ2-3; D call uncertain. The CDR3 consists of 14 residues. Per the germline V gene, CDR1 is SEHNR and CDR2 is FQNEAQ (reference sequence). V was clipped by 4 bases and J by 0 bases, with 8 bases between them. CDR3 protein: CASSSLSSTDTQYF. The CDR3 DNA sequence: TGTGCCAGCAGCTCCCTCTCTAGCACAGATACGCAGTATTTT.